This T cell receptor (beta chain) was captured by sequencing in a study of PD-1 blockade in classical Hodgkin lymphoma. Trimming removed 6 bases from V and 4 bases from J, with 7 bases in between. Per germline, CDR1 SNHLY and CDR2 FYNNEI. The CDR3 covers 12 residues. This clone was seen more than once but under ten times. The same CDR3 can be traced to other DNA sequences in this sample. The patients all showed relapse after autologous stem cell transplantation, while their brentuximab vedotin exposure varied. Profiled with immunoSEQ multiplex PCR; TCRdb holds only in-frame clones, not every one. This sample has about 110,000 clones; 70% to 90% occur once, and the top ten carry about 20%.

The source was peripheral blood mononuclear cells (PBMCs), collected before the second cycle of nivolumab. This sequence joins TRBV2 and TRBJ1-5; D gene unclear. The clonotype was recovered from a human donor with classical Hodgkin lymphoma. DNA for the CDR3: TGTGCCAGCAGCGAGAGGAATCAGCCCCAGCATTTT. It codes for CASSERNQPQHF.